One and the same sample provided the 29 T cell receptor beta chains below, sequenced in a study of T cell repertoires in cytomegalovirus infection. TCRdb re-called the reads with MiXCR, one entry per CDR3 protein. Of roughly 180,000 distinct CDR3 sequences in the sample, 28% were seen once. Sequencing was performed on PBMCs. The receptor set was obtained from a human donor in good health (CMV status not recorded). Some clones in this sample may be carry-over from other donors' samples.

In its sample, this clonotype was seen a few times. The chain is built from TRBV2 and TRBJ1-1; 8 nucleotides align to TRBD1. J was trimmed by 0 bases and V by 7 bases; bases with no gene match: 7. Germline assignment: CDR1 SNHLY and CDR2 FYNNEI. CDR3 length: 15 residues. The CDR3 here is CASTGTGLMNTEAFF. In DNA, the CDR3 is TGTGCCAGCACCGGGACAGGCCTCATGAACACTGAAGCTTTCTTT.

This clonotype was detected ten times or more. For the CDR3, the DNA is TGTGCCAGCACCAGACTAGCGGGGGGGCGATCGAACACCGGGGAGCTGTTTTTT. Translated: CASTRLAGGRSNTGELFF. V is TRBV6-1 and J is TRBJ2-2; TRBD2 agrees at 14 bases. This CDR3 comprises 18 residues. Trimming took 7 bases from V and 0 from J; bases not matched to a gene: 7. Germline CDR1 and CDR2: MNHNS and SASEGT.

This clonotype has just a few counts. The chain carries TRBV12-3 or TRBV12-4 and TRBJ2-7; a weak D match, TRBD1 (6 bases). The V gene lost 5 bases and the J gene lost 5 bases, with 10 bases spanning the gap. The CDR3 length is 12 residues. The CDR3 region is CASSPNRDEQYF. CDR3 nucleotide sequence: TGTGCCAGCAGTCCGAACAGGGACGAGCAGTACTTC.

This clonotype was recorded many times. The gene calls are TRBV7-9 and TRBJ1-3; D unclear. Deletions cut 5 bases from V and 0 bases from J, with 20 bases between. Germline V CDR1 and CDR2: SEHNR, FQNEAQ (reference sequence). The CDR3 extends over 18 amino acids. The CDR3 spells CASSPLSRGLSSGNTIYF. The CDR3 coding sequence is TGTGCCAGCAGCCCCTTAAGTCGAGGGCTCAGCTCTGGAAACACCATATATTTT.

V is TRBV30 and J is TRBJ1-1; a possible D gene is TRBD1 (5 bases). The V and J ends lost 3 bases and 1 base respectively, with 15 bases between them. Germline loops: CDR1 GTSNPN, CDR2 SVGIG (reference sequence). CDR3 length: 15 residues. CDR3 sequence (DNA): TGTGCCTGGAGCGCTTGGGGGACCGAGAACACTGAAGCTTTCTTT. Encoded protein: CAWSAWGTENTEAFF.

This chain uses TRBV2 with TRBJ1-1; 7 positions agree with TRBD1. Germline V gene data show CDR1 as SNHLY and CDR2 as FYNNEI. The CDR3 is 15 residues long. The V and J ends lost 5 bases and 2 bases, in that order; junction bases with no gene match: 8. In nucleotides, the CDR3 is TGTGCCAGCAGTTCACAGGGGTTGGTTAACACTGAAGCTTTCTTT. Protein product: CASSSQGLVNTEAFF. The full variable domain, rest sourced from reference TRBV2 and TRBJ1-1, is EPEVTQTPSHQVTQMGQEVILRCVPISNHLYFYWYRQILGQKVEFLVSFYNNEISEKSEIFDDQFSVERPDGSNFTLKIRSTKLEDSAMYFCASSSQGLVNTEAFFGQGTRLTVV.

This chain connects TRBV7-2 to TRBJ1-1; no definite D call. V gave up 2 bases and J gave up 0 bases, with 7 bases separating them. CDR3 length: 14 residues. Per germline, CDR1 SGHTA and CDR2 FQGNSA. The chain's CDR3 is CASSLYLLNTEAFF. The CDR3 DNA reads as TGTGCCAGCAGCTTATACCTCCTGAACACTGAAGCTTTCTTT.

A few counts support this clonotype. This chain joins TRBV19 and TRBJ2-5; 12 bases match TRBD2. CDR1 and CDR2 from the germline V gene are LNHDA and SQIVND (reference sequence). V was clipped by 7 bases and J by 1 base; unmatched bases: 7. The CDR3 consists of 16 residues. CDR3 coding DNA: TGTGCCAGTATGAAGGGACTAGCGGGCACCCAAGAGACCCAGTACTTC. Protein product: CASMKGLAGTQETQYF. Together with reference TRBV19 and TRBJ2-5, the CDR3 gives the full variable domain: DGGITQSPKYLFRKEGQNVTLSCEQNLNHDAMYWYRQDPGQGLRLIYYSQIVNDFQKGDIAEGYSVSREKKESFPLTVTSAQKNPTAFYLCASMKGLAGTQETQYFGPGTRLLVL.

The gene calls are TRBV11-3 and TRBJ1-1; perhaps TRBD1 as D (5 bases). This CDR3 region has 15 residues. V was trimmed by 1 base and J by 1 base, leaving 10 bases between them. Per germline, CDR1 SGHNT and CDR2 YENEEA. The CDR3 DNA sequence: TGTGCCAGCAGCTTAGCCCCAGGGCAGAACACTGAAGCTTTCTTT. It translates to CASSLAPGQNTEAFF.

This clonotype was seen only a few times. The chain couples TRBV7-8 to TRBJ1-6; no clear D. Trimming took off 0 bases at V and 2 bases at J, with 2 bases between the two ends. The CDR3 loop spans 14 amino acids. CDR1 is SGHVS and CDR2 is FQNEAQ in the germline V gene. CDR3: CASSLAAYNSPLHF. DNA of the CDR3: TGTGCCAGCAGCTTAGCGGCCTATAATTCACCCCTCCACTTT.

This clonotype was picked up a small number of times. The V call is TRBV7-2, the J call TRBJ1-2; D possibly corresponds to TRBD1 (6 bases). The germline V gene has CDR1 SGHTA and CDR2 FQGNSA. CDR3 length equals 14 residues. V gave up 1 base and J gave up 7 bases, with 13 bases separating them. Here the CDR3 DNA reads TGTGCCAGCAGCTTAGTCGGGGGGCAGGGTGGCTACACCTTC. Translation gives CASSLVGGQGGYTF.

The genes are TRBV2 and TRBJ2-2; D gene ambiguous. Germline V gives CDR1 SNHLY, CDR2 FYNNEI. This CDR3 has 15 amino acids. With 6 bases removed from V and 0 bases from J, the gap between germline ends came to 11 bases. The CDR3: CASRSGSSNTGELFF. For the CDR3, the DNA is TGTGCCAGCAGGTCTGGCTCATCGAACACCGGGGAGCTGTTTTTT.

The V and J genes are TRBV7-8 and TRBJ2-1, with D tentatively TRBD1 or TRBD2 (6 bases each). The CDR3 is 18 residues long. Germline V lookup: CDR1 SGHVS, CDR2 FQNEAQ. The V and J ends lost 7 bases and 3 bases respectively, with 25 bases between them. CDR3 loop: CASTNNYEGGIFYNEQFF. The CDR3 DNA is TGTGCCAGCACCAATAATTACGAGGGGGGAATATTCTACAATGAGCAGTTCTTC.

This clonotype was counted only a few times. This chain uses TRBV7-9 with TRBJ1-2; D is uncertain. Looked up from germline, CDR1 is SEHNR and CDR2 is FQNEAQ (reference sequence). The CDR3 consists of 14 residues. Deletions cut 5 bases from V and 0 bases from J, with 10 bases between. CDR3 DNA sequence: TGTGCCAGCAGCCCTACTGGGGCTAACTATGGCTACACCTTC. Protein sequence: CASSPTGANYGYTF.

The rearrangement uses TRBV6-6 and TRBJ1-6; TRBD1 matches at 7 bases. Unmatched junction bases numbered 6, after V lost 5 bases and J lost 8 bases. Germline V gene data show CDR1 as MNHNY and CDR2 as SVGAGI (reference sequence). This CDR3 contains 14 residues. The CDR3 DNA is TGTGCCAGCAGTGCACAGGGGCGAGATTCACCCCTCCACTTT. This sequence encodes CASSAQGRDSPLHF.

The chain couples TRBV3-1 to TRBJ2-3; weak D call: TRBD2 (6 bases). Trimming left V 2 bases short and J 0 bases short, with 9 bases between. Germline CDR1 LGHDT, CDR2 YNNKEL (reference sequence). The CDR3 covers 15 residues. The CDR3 protein is CASSQFGGSTDTQYF. Written as DNA, the CDR3 is TGTGCCAGCAGCCAATTTGGGGGGAGCACAGATACGCAGTATTTT.

This clonotype was found many times. The chain has TRBV7-9 and TRBJ1-2; TRBD1 matches at 7 bases. The germline CDR1 and CDR2 sequences are SEHNR and FQNEAQ (reference sequence). V shed 6 bases and J 3 bases; nucleotides not matched to a gene: 7. CDR3 length: 14 residues. DNA for the CDR3: TGTGCCAGCAGTTCTGGGACAGCTCACTATGGCTACACCTTC. Its protein is CASSSGTAHYGYTF.

This clonotype was recorded many times. The CDR3 DNA reads TGTGCCAGCAGCTTAAGCATCGGGGCTAGTGAAGATACGCAGTATTTT. Encoded protein: CASSLSIGASEDTQYF. The chain carries TRBV7-2 and TRBJ2-3, with D possibly being TRBD1 or TRBD2 (5 bases each). The germline V gene has CDR1 SGHTA and CDR2 FQGNSA. Trimming pared 2 bases from V and 5 bases from J, leaving 17 bases between. The CDR3 covers 16 residues.

In its sample, this clonotype was seen many times. The V and J genes are TRBV7-2 and TRBJ2-1; a possible D gene is TRBD2 (6 bases). The CDR3 covers 13 residues. Trimming removed 5 bases from V and 8 bases from J, with 13 bases in between. Looked up from germline, CDR1 is SGHTA and CDR2 is FQGNSA. CDR3 sequence (DNA): TGTGCCAGCAGCCTGGACGCTAGCGATGAGCAGTTCTTC. Protein product: CASSLDASDEQFF.

This clonotype was picked up a small number of times. The CDR3 here is CASEVGGSDTQYF. DNA of the CDR3: TGTGCCAGCGAAGTCGGGGGTTCAGATACGCAGTATTTT. The V and J genes are TRBV2 and TRBJ2-3; D perhaps matches TRBD2 (6 bases). This CDR3 has 13 amino acids. CDR1 SNHLY and CDR2 FYNNEI come from the germline V gene. Trimming removed 8 bases from V and 4 bases from J, with 13 bases in between. Together with reference TRBV2 and TRBJ2-3, the CDR3 gives the full variable domain: EPEVTQTPSHQVTQMGQEVILRCVPISNHLYFYWYRQILGQKVEFLVSFYNNEISEKSEIFDDQFSVERPDGSNFTLKIRSTKLEDSAMYFCASEVGGSDTQYFGPGTRLTVL.

The rearrangement links TRBV5-6 to TRBJ1-5, with 7 bases fitting TRBD1. The V gene end was trimmed by 0 bases and the J gene end by 7 bases; junction bases not matched to a gene: 4. Germline V lookup: CDR1 SGHDT, CDR2 YYEEEE. This CDR3 comprises 14 residues. CDR3 nucleotide sequence: TGTGCCAGCAGCTTGGGACAGGGCAGCCAGCCCCAGCATTTT. It is translated as CASSLGQGSQPQHF.

This clonotype has ten or more counts. This chain links TRBV6-2 or TRBV6-3 with TRBJ1-1; D not certain. Trimming removed 7 bases from V and 4 bases from J, with 13 bases in between. The CDR3 totals 13 residues. The germline V gene has CDR1 MNHEY and CDR2 SVGEGT. The CDR3 region is CASTTDFGTEAFF. The CDR3 DNA reads TGTGCCAGCACCACAGATTTTGGCACTGAAGCTTTCTTT.

The chain recombines TRBV20-1 with TRBJ1-2; TRBD1 is a possible D gene (5 bases). Deletions cut 2 bases from V and 8 bases from J, with 21 bases between. Germline V gives CDR1 DFQATT, CDR2 SNEGSKA (reference sequence). The CDR3 has 15 residues. CDR3 DNA sequence: TGCAGTGCTAGACCTAGCCACCAGGGCACAAGGGGCTACACCTTC. It codes for CSARPSHQGTRGYTF.

This clonotype was picked up many times. The rearrangement joins TRBV7-8 to TRBJ2-1; D unclear. The germline gives CDR1 SGHVS, CDR2 FQNEAQ. The CDR3 is 21 residues long. V was clipped by 2 bases and J by 0 bases, with 26 bases between them. The CDR3 spells CASSLIYRKTEYPNSYNEQFF. For the CDR3, the DNA is TGTGCCAGCAGCTTAATTTATAGGAAGACGGAATACCCCAACTCCTACAATGAGCAGTTCTTC.

This clonotype was observed at least ten times. V and J are TRBV7-2 and TRBJ2-7; possibly TRBD2 for D (6 bases). This CDR3 has 16 amino acids. Germline CDR1 and CDR2: SGHTA and FQGNSA. V lost 2 bases and J 6 bases, leaving 20 bases between the germline ends. The CDR3 DNA reads as TGTGCCAGCAGCTTAAAACGCGGGGAGTATAAGGCCGAGCAGTACTTC. It yields the protein CASSLKRGEYKAEQYF.

This clonotype was observed a few times. The V and J genes are TRBV7-3 and TRBJ1-1; no definite D call. CDR1 is SGHTA and CDR2 is FQGTGA in the germline V gene. The CDR3 contains 13 residues. V was clipped by 3 bases and J by 4 bases, with 9 bases between them. The CDR3 is CASSFLESTEAFF. The CDR3 region has the DNA TGTGCCAGCAGCTTCTTAGAAAGCACTGAAGCTTTCTTT.

This clonotype was observed many times. The genes are TRBV6-2 or TRBV6-3 and TRBJ2-4, with TRBD2 matching over 7 bases. The CDR3 has 17 residues. From germline, CDR1 is MNHEY and CDR2 SVGEGT. V was clipped by 5 bases and J by 0 bases; unmatched bases: 10. Here the CDR3 reads CASSPTSLARAKNIQYF. CDR3 DNA sequence: TGTGCCAGCAGTCCCACCTCACTAGCGAGAGCCAAAAACATTCAGTACTTC.

This chain connects TRBV7-8 to TRBJ1-1; TRBD1 matches 9 bases. Trimming at V came to 5 bases and at J to 3 bases, leaving 7 bases not matched to a gene. The CDR3 sequence is 15 residues long. From germline, CDR1 is SGHVS and CDR2 FQNEAQ. In DNA form, the CDR3 reads TGTGCCAGCAGCCTTAACAGGGGGCTGGACACTGAAGCTTTCTTT. This gives the protein CASSLNRGLDTEAFF. Complete variable domain (other parts from reference TRBV7-8 and TRBJ1-1): GAGVSQSPRYKVAKRGQDVALRCDPISGHVSLFWYQQALGQGPEFLTYFQNEAQLDKSGLPSDRFFAERPEGSVSTLKIQRTQQEDSAVYLCASSLNRGLDTEAFFGQGTRLTVV.

This clonotype was seen more than once but under ten times. The V and J genes are TRBV2 and TRBJ1-2; D is unclear. Germline V gene sequence: CDR1 SNHLY, CDR2 FYNNEI. The CDR3 consists of 14 residues. Trimming cost V 0 bases and J 8 bases, with 13 bases left between them. CDR3 region: CASSEAGSVGGYTF. The CDR3 coding sequence is TGTGCCAGCAGTGAAGCGGGGTCAGTAGGCGGCTACACCTTC. Variable domain in full (rest from reference TRBV2 and TRBJ1-2): EPEVTQTPSHQVTQMGQEVILRCVPISNHLYFYWYRQILGQKVEFLVSFYNNEISEKSEIFDDQFSVERPDGSNFTLKIRSTKLEDSAMYFCASSEAGSVGGYTFGSGTRLTVV.